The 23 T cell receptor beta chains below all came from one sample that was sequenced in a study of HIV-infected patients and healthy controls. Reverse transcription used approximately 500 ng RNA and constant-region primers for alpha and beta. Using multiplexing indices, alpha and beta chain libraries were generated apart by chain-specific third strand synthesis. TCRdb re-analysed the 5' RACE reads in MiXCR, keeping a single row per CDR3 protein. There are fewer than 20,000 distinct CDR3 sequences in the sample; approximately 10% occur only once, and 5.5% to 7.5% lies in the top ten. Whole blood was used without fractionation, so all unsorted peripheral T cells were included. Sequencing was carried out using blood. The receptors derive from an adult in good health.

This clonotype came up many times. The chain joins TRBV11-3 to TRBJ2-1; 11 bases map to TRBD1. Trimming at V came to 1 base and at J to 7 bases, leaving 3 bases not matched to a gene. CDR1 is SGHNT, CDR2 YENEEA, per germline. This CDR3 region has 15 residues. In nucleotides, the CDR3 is TGTGCCAGCAGCTTAGCCGGGACAGGGGGGAATGAGCAGTTCTTC. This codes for CASSLAGTGGNEQFF. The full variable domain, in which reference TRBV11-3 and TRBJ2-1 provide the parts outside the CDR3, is EAGVVQSPRYKIIEKKQPVAFWCNPISGHNTLYWYLQNLGQGPELLIRYENEEAVDDSQLPKDRFSAERLKGVDSTLKIQPAELGDSAVYLCASSLAGTGGNEQFFGPGTRLTVL.

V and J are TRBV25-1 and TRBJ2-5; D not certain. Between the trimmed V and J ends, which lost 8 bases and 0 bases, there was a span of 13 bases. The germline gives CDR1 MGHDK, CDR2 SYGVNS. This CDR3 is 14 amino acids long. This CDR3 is CASLRPSYQETQYF. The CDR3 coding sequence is TGTGCCAGCCTTAGACCCAGTTACCAAGAGACCCAGTACTTC.

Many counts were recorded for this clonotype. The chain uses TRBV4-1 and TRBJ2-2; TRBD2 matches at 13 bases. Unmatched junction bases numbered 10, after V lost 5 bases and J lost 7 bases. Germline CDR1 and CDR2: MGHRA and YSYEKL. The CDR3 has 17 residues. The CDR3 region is CASSSLQTSGRRGELFF. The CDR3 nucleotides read TGCGCCAGCAGCTCTCTCCAGACTAGCGGGAGGCGCGGGGAGCTGTTTTTT.

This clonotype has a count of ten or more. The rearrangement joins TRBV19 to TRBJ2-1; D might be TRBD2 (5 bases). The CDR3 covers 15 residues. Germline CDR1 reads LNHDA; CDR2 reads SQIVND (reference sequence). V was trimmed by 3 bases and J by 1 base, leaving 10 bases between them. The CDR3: CASSISGMSYNEQFF. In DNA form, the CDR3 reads TGTGCCAGTAGTATTTCCGGGATGTCCTACAATGAGCAGTTCTTC.

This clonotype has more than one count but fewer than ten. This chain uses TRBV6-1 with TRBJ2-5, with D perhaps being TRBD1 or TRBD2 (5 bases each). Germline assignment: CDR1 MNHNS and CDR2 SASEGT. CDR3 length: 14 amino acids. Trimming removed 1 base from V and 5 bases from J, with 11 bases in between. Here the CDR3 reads CASSEGVGVETQYF. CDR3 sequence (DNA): TGTGCCAGCAGTGAAGGGGTGGGGGTGGAGACCCAGTACTTC.

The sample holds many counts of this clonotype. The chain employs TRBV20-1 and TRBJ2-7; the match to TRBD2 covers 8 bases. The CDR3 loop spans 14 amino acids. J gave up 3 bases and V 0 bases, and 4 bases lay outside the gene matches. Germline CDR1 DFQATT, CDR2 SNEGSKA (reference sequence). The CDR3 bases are TGCAGTGCTAGAGAAACGGGAGGGTTCTACGAGCAGTACTTC. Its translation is CSARETGGFYEQYF.

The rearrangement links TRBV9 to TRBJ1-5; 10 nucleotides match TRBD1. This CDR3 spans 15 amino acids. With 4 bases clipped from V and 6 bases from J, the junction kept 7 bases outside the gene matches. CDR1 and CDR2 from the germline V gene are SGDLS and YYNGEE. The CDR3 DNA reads TGTGCCAGCAGCCTATCGACAGGGGGCTTTCAGCCCCAGCATTTT. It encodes CASSLSTGGFQPQHF.

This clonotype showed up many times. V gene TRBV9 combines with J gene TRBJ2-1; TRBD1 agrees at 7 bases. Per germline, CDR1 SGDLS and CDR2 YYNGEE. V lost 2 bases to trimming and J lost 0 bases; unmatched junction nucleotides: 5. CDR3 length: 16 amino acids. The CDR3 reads CASSVDPGGSYNEQFF. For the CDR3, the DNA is TGTGCCAGCAGCGTCGACCCAGGGGGCTCCTACAATGAGCAGTTCTTC.

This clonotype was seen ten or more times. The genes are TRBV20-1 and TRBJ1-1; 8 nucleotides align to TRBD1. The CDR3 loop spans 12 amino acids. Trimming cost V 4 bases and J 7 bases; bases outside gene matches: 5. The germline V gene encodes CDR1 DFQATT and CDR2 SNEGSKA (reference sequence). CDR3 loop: CSAMRQGNEAFF. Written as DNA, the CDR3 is TGCAGTGCTATGAGACAGGGGAATGAAGCTTTCTTT.

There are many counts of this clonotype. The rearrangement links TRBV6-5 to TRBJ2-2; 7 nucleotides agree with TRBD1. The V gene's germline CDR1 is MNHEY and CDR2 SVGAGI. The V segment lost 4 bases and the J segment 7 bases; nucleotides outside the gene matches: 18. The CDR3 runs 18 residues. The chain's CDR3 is CASSSALTGAKAGGELFF. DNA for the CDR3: TGTGCCAGCAGTTCCGCCCTAACAGGGGCAAAGGCTGGCGGGGAGCTGTTTTTT.

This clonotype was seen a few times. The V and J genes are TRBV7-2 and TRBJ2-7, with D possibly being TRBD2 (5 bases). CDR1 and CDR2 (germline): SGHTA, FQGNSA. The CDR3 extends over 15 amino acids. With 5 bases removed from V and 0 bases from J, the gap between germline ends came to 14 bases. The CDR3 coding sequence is TGTGCCAGCAGCAATAGTCCGGGGAGCTCCTACGAGCAGTACTTC. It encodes CASSNSPGSSYEQYF. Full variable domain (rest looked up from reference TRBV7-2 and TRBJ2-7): GAGVSQSPSNKVTEKGKDVELRCDPISGHTALYWYRQSLGQGLEFLIYFQGNSAPDKSGLPSDRFSAERTGGSVSTLTIQRTQQEDSAVYLCASSNSPGSSYEQYFGPGTRLTVT.

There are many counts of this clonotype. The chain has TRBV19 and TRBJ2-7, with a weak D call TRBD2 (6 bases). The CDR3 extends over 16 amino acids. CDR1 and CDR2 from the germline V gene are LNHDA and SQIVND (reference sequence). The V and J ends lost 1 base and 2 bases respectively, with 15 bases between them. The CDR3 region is CASSIGAGGLAYEQYF. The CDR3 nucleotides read TGTGCCAGTAGTATAGGGGCCGGGGGACTTGCCTACGAGCAGTACTTC.

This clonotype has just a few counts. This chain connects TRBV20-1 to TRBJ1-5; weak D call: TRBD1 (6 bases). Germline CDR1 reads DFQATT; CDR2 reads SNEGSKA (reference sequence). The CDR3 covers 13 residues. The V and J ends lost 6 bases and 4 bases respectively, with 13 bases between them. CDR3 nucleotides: TGCAGTGCAGCGGGGGCCGAAAATCAGCCCCAGCATTTT. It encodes CSAAGAENQPQHF.

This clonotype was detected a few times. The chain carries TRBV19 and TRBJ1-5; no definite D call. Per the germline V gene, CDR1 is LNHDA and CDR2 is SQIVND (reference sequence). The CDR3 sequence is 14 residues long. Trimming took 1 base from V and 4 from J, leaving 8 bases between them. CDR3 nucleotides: TGTGCCAGTAGTATAGCAGCTCGAAATCAGCCCCAGCATTTT. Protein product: CASSIAARNQPQHF.

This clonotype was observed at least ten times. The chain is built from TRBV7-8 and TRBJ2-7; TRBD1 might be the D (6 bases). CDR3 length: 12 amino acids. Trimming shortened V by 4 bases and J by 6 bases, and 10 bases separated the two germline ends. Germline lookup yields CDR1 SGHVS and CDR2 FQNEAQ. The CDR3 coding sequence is TGTGCCAGCAGCTCCGGGACATCCGAGCAGTACTTC. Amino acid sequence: CASSSGTSEQYF.

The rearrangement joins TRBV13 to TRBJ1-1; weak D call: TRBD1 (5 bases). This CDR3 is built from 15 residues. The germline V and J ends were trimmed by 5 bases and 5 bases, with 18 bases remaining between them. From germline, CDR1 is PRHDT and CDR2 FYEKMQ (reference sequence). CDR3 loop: CASSERDRGWTEAFF. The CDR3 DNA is TGTGCCAGCAGCGAAAGGGACCGTGGATGGACTGAAGCTTTCTTT.

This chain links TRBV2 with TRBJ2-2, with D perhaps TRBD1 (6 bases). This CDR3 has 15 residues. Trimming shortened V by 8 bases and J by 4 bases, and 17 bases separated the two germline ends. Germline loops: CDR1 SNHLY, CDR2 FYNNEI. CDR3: CASRTQGSPTGELFF. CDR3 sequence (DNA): TGTGCCAGCCGAACCCAGGGGTCCCCCACCGGGGAGCTGTTTTTT.

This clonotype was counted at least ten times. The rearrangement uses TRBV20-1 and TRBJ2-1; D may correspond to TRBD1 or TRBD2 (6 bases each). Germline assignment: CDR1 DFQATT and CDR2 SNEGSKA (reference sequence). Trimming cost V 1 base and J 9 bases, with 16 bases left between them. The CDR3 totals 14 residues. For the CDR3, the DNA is TGCAGTGCTAGAGGGGGGGCGGGATCAGTTGAGCAGTTCTTC. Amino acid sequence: CSARGGAGSVEQFF.

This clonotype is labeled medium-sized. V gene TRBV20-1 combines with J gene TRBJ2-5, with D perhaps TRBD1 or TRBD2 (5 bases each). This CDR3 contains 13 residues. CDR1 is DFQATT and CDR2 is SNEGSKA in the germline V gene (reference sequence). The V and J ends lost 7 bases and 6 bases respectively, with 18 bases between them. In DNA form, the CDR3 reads TGCAGTGTCCCTCGGGGCCAGGGCAAGACCCAGTACTTC. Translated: CSVPRGQGKTQYF.

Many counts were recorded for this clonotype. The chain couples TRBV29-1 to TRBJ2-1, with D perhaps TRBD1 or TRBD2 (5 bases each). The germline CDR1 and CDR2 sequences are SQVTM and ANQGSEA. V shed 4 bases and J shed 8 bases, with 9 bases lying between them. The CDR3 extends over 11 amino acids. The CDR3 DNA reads TGCAGCGTTGGAGGGGTCGATGAGCAGTTCTTC. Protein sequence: CSVGGVDEQFF.

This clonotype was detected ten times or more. The CDR3 DNA sequence: TGTGCCAGTAGTATAGGGCTTCGAGGGAATGAGCAGTTCTTC. This sequence encodes CASSIGLRGNEQFF. The chain combines TRBV19 with TRBJ2-1; TRBD2 is a possible D gene (5 bases). CDR1 and CDR2 (germline): LNHDA, SQIVND (reference sequence). CDR3 size: 14 residues. Trimming took off 1 base at V and 7 bases at J, with 11 bases between the two ends.

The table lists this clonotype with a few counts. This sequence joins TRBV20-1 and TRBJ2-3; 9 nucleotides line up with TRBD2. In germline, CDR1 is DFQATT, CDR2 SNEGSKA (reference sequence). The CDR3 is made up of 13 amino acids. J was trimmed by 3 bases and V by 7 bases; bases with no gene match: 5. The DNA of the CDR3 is TGCAGTGGTATAGCGGGAGTAACAGATACGCAGTATTTT. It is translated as CSGIAGVTDTQYF.

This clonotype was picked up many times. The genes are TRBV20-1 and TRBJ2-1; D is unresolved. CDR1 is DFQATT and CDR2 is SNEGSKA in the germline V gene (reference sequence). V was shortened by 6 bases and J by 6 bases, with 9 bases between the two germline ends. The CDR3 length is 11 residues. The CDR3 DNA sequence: TGCAGTGCGGTTATCGTCAATGAGCAGTTCTTC. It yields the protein CSAVIVNEQFF.